The clone carrying this T cell receptor beta chain was counted a few times. The antigen remains unidentified. The CDR3 runs 19 residues. The V gene end was trimmed by 1 base and the J gene end by 5 bases; junction bases not matched to a gene: 18. Looked up from germline, CDR1 is SQVTM and CDR2 is ANQGSEA. These data are taken from a study of T-cell reconstitution after alpha-beta-depleted transplantation in children. Preparing the TCRbeta library involved the use of unique molecular identifiers. One entry per CDR3 protein results from TCRdb running MiXCR on the PCR reads. The data hold a few hundred thousand distinct CDR3 sequences, with over 25% observed a single time. Overall study results and limits: One year post-transplant, T-cell counts and diversity were largely derived from T cells produced anew. The origin of alpha-beta T cells about two months after transplant was reportedly several hundred expanded graft clones.

The sequence was collected from a boy under two years old with Wiskott-Aldrich syndrome, due to receive a stem cell transplant. Sequences were derived from PBMCs, sampled before TCRalphabeta/CD19-depleted stem cell transplant. The chain has TRBV29-1 and TRBJ2-1; 9 bases match TRBD2. The CDR3 spells CSVEGITQPGLAQHNEQFF. Written as DNA, the CDR3 is TGCAGCGTTGAAGGGATTACTCAACCGGGACTAGCTCAACACAATGAGCAGTTCTTC.